One sample yielded the 29 T cell receptor beta chains listed below, sequenced in a study of blood T cell repertoires in COVID-19. Sequencing was performed with immunoSEQ multiplex PCR; in TCRdb, only in-frame clones are kept and a portion is missing. The sample lists around 370,000 clones, around 87% occurring once. The sequenced material came from peripheral blood. The receptor set was obtained from a man younger than 35 with active or convalescent COVID-19.

The CDR3: CASSFQGTENYGYTF. The CDR3 region has the DNA TGTGCCAGCAGTTTCCAGGGGACAGAGAACTATGGCTACACCTTC. V is TRBV27 and J is TRBJ1-2; 7 positions agree with TRBD1. Germline CDR1 is MNHEY and CDR2 is SMNVEV (reference sequence). The V and J ends lost 3 bases and 2 bases, in that order; junction bases with no gene match: 6. The CDR3 extends over 15 amino acids.

The chain combines TRBV29-1 with TRBJ1-2; D gene ambiguous. V was cut by 5 bases and J by 2 bases, with 15 bases left in between. Per germline, CDR1 SQVTM and CDR2 ANQGSEA. The CDR3 spans 14 residues. CDR3 nucleotides: TGCAGCGTTCTCCCCGAGAATGAGAACTATGGCTACACCTTC. It is translated as CSVLPENENYGYTF.

J is TRBJ1-5 and V is TRBV4-1, with 7 bases fitting TRBD1. The CDR3 extends over 14 amino acids. V lost 8 bases to trimming and J lost 7 bases; unmatched junction nucleotides: 11. The germline V gene encodes CDR1 MGHRA and CDR2 YSYEKL. CDR3 DNA: TGCGCCAGCGGAAAGACAGGGTATCGGCAGCCCCAGCATTTT. Translated: CASGKTGYRQPQHF.

The chain uses TRBV5-6 and TRBJ1-2, with D perhaps matching TRBD1 (5 bases). This CDR3 contains 15 residues. CDR1 is SGHDT and CDR2 is YYEEEE in the germline V gene. V gave up 0 bases and J gave up 4 bases, with 13 bases separating them. This CDR3 reads CASSLGQGMAYGYTF. The CDR3 nucleotides are TGTGCCAGCAGCTTGGGGCAGGGAATGGCCTATGGCTACACCTTC.

This chain joins TRBV28 and TRBJ1-2; D not resolved. The CDR3 is 11 residues long. Trimming shortened V by 5 bases and J by 8 bases, and 9 bases separated the two germline ends. Germline CDR1 MDHEN, CDR2 SYDVKM. The CDR3 spells CASSHGFGYTF. CDR3 DNA sequence: TGTGCCAGCAGTCACGGTTTCGGCTACACCTTC.

The rearrangement links TRBV28 to TRBJ2-7, with 7 bases aligning to TRBD1. Trimming at V came to 5 bases and at J to 0 bases, leaving 7 bases not matched to a gene. The germline CDR1 and CDR2 sequences are MDHEN and SYDVKM. CDR3 length equals 15 residues. As DNA, the CDR3 is TGTGCCAGCAGTCCTGACAGGGAGTACTCCTACGAGCAGTACTTC. Translating it yields CASSPDREYSYEQYF.

This rearrangement joins TRBV30 to TRBJ1-1; no reliable D call. V was trimmed by 3 bases and J by 5 bases, leaving 10 bases between them. Germline lookup yields CDR1 GTSNPN and CDR2 SVGIG (reference sequence). The CDR3 totals 12 residues. This chain's CDR3 is CAWSLTTTEAFF. DNA for the CDR3: TGTGCCTGGAGCCTGACAACAACTGAAGCTTTCTTT.

This chain links TRBV7-3 with TRBJ2-3; TRBD2 matches 12 bases. The length of the CDR3 is 15 residues. The germline CDR1 and CDR2 sequences are SGHTA and FQGTGA. J lost 3 bases, V lost 7 bases, and 5 bases had no gene match. CDR3: CASTSSGGATDTQYF. As DNA, the CDR3 is TGTGCCAGCACCTCTAGCGGGGGGGCAACAGATACGCAGTATTTT.

V usage is TRBV6-2 or TRBV6-3 and J usage is TRBJ2-5; weak D call: TRBD1 (6 bases). The ends were cut back, 5 bases at V and 5 bases at J, with 15 bases in the middle. The length of the CDR3 is 14 residues. CDR1 and CDR2 from the germline V gene are MNHEY and SVGEGT. The CDR3 spells CASSNGTFRETQYF. CDR3 DNA sequence: TGTGCCAGCAGTAACGGGACATTCCGGGAGACCCAGTACTTC.

The chain couples TRBV7-6 to TRBJ1-4; 7 nucleotides agree with TRBD1. CDR1 is SGHVS and CDR2 is FNYEAQ in the germline V gene. V trimming: 1 base; J trimming: 3 bases; junction bases outside the gene matches: 2. This CDR3 comprises 15 residues. As DNA, the CDR3 is TGTGCCAGCAGCTTAGTAAGGGGGCCTAATGAAAAACTGTTTTTT. This encodes CASSLVRGPNEKLFF.

V gene TRBV7-9 combines with J gene TRBJ2-1; D gene ambiguous. The CDR3 runs to 13 residues. Trimming left V 2 bases short and J 6 bases short, with 8 bases between. The germline V gene encodes CDR1 SEHNR and CDR2 FQNEAQ (reference sequence). The CDR3 loop is CASSLSSINEQFF. CDR3 bases: TGTGCCAGCAGCTTATCATCCATCAATGAGCAGTTCTTC.

V usage is TRBV4-2 and J usage is TRBJ2-2, with no clear D. Per the germline V gene, CDR1 is LGHNA and CDR2 is YNFKEQ. V was clipped by 0 bases and J by 4 bases, with 15 bases between them. The CDR3 is made up of 17 amino acids. CDR3 in amino acids: CASSQDMKSILTGELFF. In DNA, the CDR3 is TGTGCCAGCAGCCAAGATATGAAGAGCATCCTCACCGGGGAGCTGTTTTTT.

V gene TRBV12-1 combines with J gene TRBJ2-2; the D call TRBD2 from the table was never checked on the DNA. TRBV12-1 is shown as a pseudogene. CDR3 length: 16 residues. The CDR3 spells CASSHNSGRNAGELFF. CDR3 DNA: TGTGCCAGCAGCCACAATAGCGGGAGGAACGCCGGGGAGCTGTTTTTT.

The V gene is TRBV27, the J gene TRBJ1-5; the match to TRBD1 covers 7 bases. Trimming cost V 6 bases and J 7 bases; bases outside gene matches: 9. The CDR3 spans 14 residues. Germline CDR1 is MNHEY and CDR2 is SMNVEV (reference sequence). DNA for the CDR3: TGTGCCAGCAGGAGCACAGGGGAATACCAGCCCCAGCATTTT. Translated, it gives CASRSTGEYQPQHF.

This rearrangement joins TRBV27 to TRBJ1-1, with D tentatively TRBD1 (6 bases). The germline V and J ends were trimmed by 5 bases and 3 bases, with 10 bases remaining between them. This CDR3 has 13 amino acids. CDR1 and CDR2 from the germline V gene are MNHEY and SMNVEV (reference sequence). The CDR3 region is CASSPGHDTEAFF. The CDR3 DNA follows: TGTGCCAGCAGTCCGGGACACGACACTGAAGCTTTCTTT.

CDR3 sequence reads: CASSRIETGTLYEQYF. In DNA, the CDR3 is TGTGCCAGCAGCCGTATAGAAACAGGGACCCTCTACGAGCAGTACTTC. V is TRBV14 and J is TRBJ2-7; D is perhaps TRBD1 (6 bases). Trimming took 4 bases from V and 3 from J, leaving 19 bases between them. The length of the CDR3 is 16 residues. The germline V gene has CDR1 SGHDN and CDR2 FVKESK.

The chain is built from TRBV19 and TRBJ2-1; D not resolved. Germline V gene lookup returns CDR1 LNHDA and CDR2 SQIVND (reference sequence). The CDR3 is 12 residues long. V was cut by 3 bases and J by 10 bases, with 10 bases left in between. The CDR3 reads CASSISIQEQFF. The CDR3 DNA follows: TGTGCCAGTAGTATCAGTATCCAAGAGCAGTTCTTC. The full variable domain, its missing parts supplied by reference TRBV19 and TRBJ2-1, is DGGITQSPKYLFRKEGQNVTLSCEQNLNHDAMYWYRQDPGQGLRLIYYSQIVNDFQKGDIAEGYSVSREKKESFPLTVTSAQKNPTAFYLCASSISIQEQFFGPGTRLTVL.

The V gene is TRBV12-5, the J gene TRBJ2-1; 9 bases are shared with TRBD2. The junction had 13 bases not matched to a gene; V was cut back by 0 bases and J by 4 bases. CDR1 and CDR2 from the germline V gene are LGHNT and FRNRAP. The CDR3 loop spans 19 amino acids. The CDR3 DNA reads TGTGCTAGTGGTTTGGTAATGTGGGGAGCGGGAGGCACATACAATGAGCAGTTCTTC. It codes for CASGLVMWGAGGTYNEQFF. Together with reference TRBV12-5 and TRBJ2-1, the CDR3 gives the full variable domain: DARVTQTPRHKVTEMGQEVTMRCQPILGHNTVFWYRQTMMQGLELLAYFRNRAPLDDSGMPKDRFSAEMPDATLATLKIQPSEPRDSAVYFCASGLVMWGAGGTYNEQFFGPGTRLTVL.

This chain joins TRBV2 and TRBJ1-1; D is ambiguous. Germline CDR1 is SNHLY and CDR2 is FYNNEI. The CDR3 has 15 residues. Trimming removed 1 base at V and 1 base at J, with 10 bases between. The CDR3 is CASSEGGPKNTEAFF. The CDR3 DNA reads TGTGCCAGCAGTGAAGGAGGGCCCAAGAACACTGAAGCTTTCTTT.

J is TRBJ2-1 and V is TRBV4-3, with 7 bases lining up with TRBD1. CDR1 is LGHNA and CDR2 is YSLEER in the germline V gene. V lost 4 bases and J lost 3; bases outside the gene matches: 12. The CDR3 is made up of 17 amino acids. For the CDR3, the DNA is TGCGCCAGCAGCCCTCACACGGACAGGAGATACTACAATGAGCAGTTCTTC. Protein: CASSPHTDRRYYNEQFF.

This clone has a single count. This chain joins TRBV14 and TRBJ1-2, with D maybe TRBD1 (6 bases). Per the germline V gene, CDR1 is SGHDN and CDR2 is FVKESK. V lost 5 bases, J lost 1 base, and 14 bases lay in between. This CDR3 spans 15 amino acids. CDR3 residues: CASSDTGFFNYGYTF. Written as DNA, the CDR3 is TGTGCCAGCAGCGATACAGGGTTCTTTAACTATGGCTACACCTTC.

This clone is a singleton in its sample. Here the CDR3 DNA reads TGTGCCAGCAGCTTGGGCAGGGGTTACGAGCAGTACTTC. It is translated as CASSLGRGYEQYF. The chain uses TRBV7-3 and TRBJ2-7; a possible D gene is TRBD1 (6 bases). Between the trimmed V and J ends, which lost 3 bases and 4 bases, there was a span of 10 bases. This CDR3 region has 13 residues. CDR1 is SGHTA and CDR2 is FQGTGA in the germline V gene.

This chain links TRBV2 with TRBJ1-1; 7 bases map to TRBD1. The ends lost 6 bases at V and 0 bases at J; junction bases unmatched: 4. Germline loops: CDR1 SNHLY, CDR2 FYNNEI. The CDR3 is 14 residues long. The CDR3 protein is CASSQQGMNTEAFF. Written as DNA, the CDR3 is TGTGCCAGCAGCCAACAGGGGATGAACACTGAAGCTTTCTTT.

The rearrangement joins TRBV27 to TRBJ1-5, with TRBD1 identical over 8 bases. This CDR3 is 15 amino acids long. Germline CDR1 MNHEY, CDR2 SMNVEV (reference sequence). The V segment lost 4 bases and the J segment 7 bases; nucleotides outside the gene matches: 9. In DNA form, the CDR3 reads TGTGCCAGCAGTTGCGACCAGGGGGCAGAACAGCCCCAGCATTTT. It is translated as CASSCDQGAEQPQHF.

This clone was seen a single time. The rearrangement joins TRBV28 to TRBJ2-1, with D maybe TRBD2 (6 bases). The CDR3 totals 13 residues. V gave up 7 bases and J gave up 1 base, with 8 bases separating them. The germline gives CDR1 MDHEN, CDR2 SYDVKM. In DNA form, the CDR3 reads TGTGCCAGCACCGGAGGGTCCTACAATGAGCAGTTCTTC. Amino acids: CASTGGSYNEQFF.

V and J are TRBV7-3 and TRBJ2-3; TRBD1 might be the D (6 bases). Germline-derived CDR1 and CDR2 are SGHTA and FQGTGA. This CDR3 has 15 residues. Trimming stripped 5 bases from V and 2 bases from J, with 14 bases between. The CDR3 is CASSTRGSFTDTQYF. The CDR3 DNA reads TGTGCCAGCAGCACCAGGGGTTCATTCACAGATACGCAGTATTTT.

The chain couples TRBV4-1 to TRBJ2-5; D possibly corresponds to TRBD2 (5 bases). Trimming took off 1 base at V and 5 bases at J, with 20 bases between the two ends. Germline V lookup: CDR1 MGHRA, CDR2 YSYEKL. The length of the CDR3 is 17 residues. The CDR3 loop is CASSQGGRRVSLETQYF. CDR3 bases: TGCGCCAGCAGCCAAGGAGGGCGTCGTGTGAGTTTGGAGACCCAGTACTTC.

This clone was seen more than once but under ten times. The chain uses TRBV6-2 or TRBV6-3 and TRBJ1-5; D is perhaps TRBD1 (5 bases). The length of the CDR3 is 14 residues. Germline values: CDR1 MNHEY, CDR2 SVGEGT. Trimming shortened V by 1 base and J by 4 bases, and 8 bases separated the two germline ends. CDR3 nucleotide sequence: TGTGCCAGCAGTTACTTGACAGCTAATCAGCCCCAGCATTTT. This codes for CASSYLTANQPQHF.

This sequence joins TRBV9 and TRBJ2-1; the match to TRBD2 covers 13 bases. Germline CDR1 is SGDLS and CDR2 is YYNGEE. The ends lost 4 bases at V and 0 bases at J; junction bases unmatched: 4. The CDR3 is 17 amino acids. CDR3 region: CASSPRTSGSSYNEQFF. CDR3 DNA sequence: TGTGCCAGCAGCCCCCGGACTAGCGGGAGCTCCTACAATGAGCAGTTCTTC.